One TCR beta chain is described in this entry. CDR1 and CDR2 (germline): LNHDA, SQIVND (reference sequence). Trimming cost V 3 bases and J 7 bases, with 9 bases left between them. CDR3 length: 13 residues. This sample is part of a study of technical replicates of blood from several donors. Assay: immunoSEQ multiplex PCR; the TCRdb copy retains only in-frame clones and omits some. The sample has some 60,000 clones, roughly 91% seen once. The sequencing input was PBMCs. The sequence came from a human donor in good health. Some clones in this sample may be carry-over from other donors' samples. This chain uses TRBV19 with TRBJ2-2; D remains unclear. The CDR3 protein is CASSIDWRGELFF. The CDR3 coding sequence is TGTGCCAGTAGTATCGACTGGCGCGGGGAGCTGTTTTTT.